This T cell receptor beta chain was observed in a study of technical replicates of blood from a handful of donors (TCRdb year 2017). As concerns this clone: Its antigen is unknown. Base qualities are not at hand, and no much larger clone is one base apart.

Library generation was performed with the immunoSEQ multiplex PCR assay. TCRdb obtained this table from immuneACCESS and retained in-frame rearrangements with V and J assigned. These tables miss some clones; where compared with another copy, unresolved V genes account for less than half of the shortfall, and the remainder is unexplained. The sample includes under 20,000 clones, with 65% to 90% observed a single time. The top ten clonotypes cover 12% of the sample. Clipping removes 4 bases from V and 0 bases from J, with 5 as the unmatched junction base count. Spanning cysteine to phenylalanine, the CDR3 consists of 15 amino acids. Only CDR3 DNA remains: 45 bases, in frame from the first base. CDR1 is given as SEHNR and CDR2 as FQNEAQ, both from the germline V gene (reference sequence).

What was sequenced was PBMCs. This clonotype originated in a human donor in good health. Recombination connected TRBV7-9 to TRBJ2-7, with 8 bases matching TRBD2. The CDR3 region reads CASSSGGGPSYEQYF. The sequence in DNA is TGTGCCAGCAGCTCCGGGGGGGGACCCTCCTACGAGCAGTACTTC.